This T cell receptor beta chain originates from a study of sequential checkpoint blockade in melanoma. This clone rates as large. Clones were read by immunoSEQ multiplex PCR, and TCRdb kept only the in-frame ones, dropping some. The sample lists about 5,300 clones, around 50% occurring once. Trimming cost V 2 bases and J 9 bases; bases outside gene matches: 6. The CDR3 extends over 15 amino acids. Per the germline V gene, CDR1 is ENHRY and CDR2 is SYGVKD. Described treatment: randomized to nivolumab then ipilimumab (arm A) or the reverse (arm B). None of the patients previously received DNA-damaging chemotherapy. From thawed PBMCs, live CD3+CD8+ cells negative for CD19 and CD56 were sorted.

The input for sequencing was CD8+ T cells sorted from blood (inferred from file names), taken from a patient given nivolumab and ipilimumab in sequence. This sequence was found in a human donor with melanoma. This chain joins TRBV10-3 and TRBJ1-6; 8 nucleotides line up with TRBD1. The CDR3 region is CAISEKTGGGSPLHF. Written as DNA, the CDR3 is TGTGCCATCAGTGAGAAAACAGGGGGAGGTTCACCCCTCCACTTT.